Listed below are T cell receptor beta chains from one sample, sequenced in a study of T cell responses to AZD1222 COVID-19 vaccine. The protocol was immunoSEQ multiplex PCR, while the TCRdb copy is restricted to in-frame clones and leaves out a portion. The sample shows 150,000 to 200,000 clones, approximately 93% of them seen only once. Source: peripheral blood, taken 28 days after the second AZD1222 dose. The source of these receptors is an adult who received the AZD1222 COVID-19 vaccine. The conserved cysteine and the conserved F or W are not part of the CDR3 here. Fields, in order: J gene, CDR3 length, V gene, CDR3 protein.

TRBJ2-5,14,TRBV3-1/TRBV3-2,ASSQGGLAGQETQY
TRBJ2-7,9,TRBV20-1,SATGAYEQY
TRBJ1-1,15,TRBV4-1,ASSQDGGGRYKAEAF
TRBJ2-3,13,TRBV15,ATSTGRRVPDTQY
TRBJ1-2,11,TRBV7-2,ASSFGQGDGYT
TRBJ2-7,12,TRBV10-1,ASRGQLSSYEQY
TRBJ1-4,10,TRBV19,ASSSESGKLF
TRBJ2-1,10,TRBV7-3,ASSPPGREQF
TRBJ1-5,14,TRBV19,ASTPAGSDRVQPQH
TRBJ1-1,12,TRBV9,ASSQGLGGTEAF
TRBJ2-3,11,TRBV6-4,ASSEGDADTQY
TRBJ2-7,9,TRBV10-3,AISQFYEQY
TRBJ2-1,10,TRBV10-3,AISAEYNEQF
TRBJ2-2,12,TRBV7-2,ASSFPSNTGELF
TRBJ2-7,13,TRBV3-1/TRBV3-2,ASSQSGGSSYEQY
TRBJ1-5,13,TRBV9,ASSPLGAPNQPQH
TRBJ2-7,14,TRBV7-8,ASSLRTGGMPYEQY
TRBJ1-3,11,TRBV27,ASSLFAGNTIY
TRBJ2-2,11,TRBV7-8,ASSSREAGELF
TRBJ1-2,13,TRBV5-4,ASSQGQGYNYGYT
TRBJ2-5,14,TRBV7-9,ASSPPGLAGKETQY
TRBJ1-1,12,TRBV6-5,ASSYDSGLTEAF
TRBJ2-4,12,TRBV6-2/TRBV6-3,ASSYAGVGNIQY
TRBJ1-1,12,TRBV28,ASSLRTVSSRAF
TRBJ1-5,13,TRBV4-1,ASSDPGGNNQPQH
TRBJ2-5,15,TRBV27,ASSLRGTRTGQGTQY
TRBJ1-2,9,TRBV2,ASSPGTGAS
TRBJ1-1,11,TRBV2,ASSGQANTEAF
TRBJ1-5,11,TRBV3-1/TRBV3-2,ASSPSKNQPQH
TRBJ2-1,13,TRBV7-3,ASRPDRGSYNEQF
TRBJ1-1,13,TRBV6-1,ASSEQGWVNTEAF
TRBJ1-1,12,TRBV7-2,ASRVGVGNTEAF
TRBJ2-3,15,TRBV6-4,ASSPNPGLRGADTQY
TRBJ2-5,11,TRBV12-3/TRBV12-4,ASSLRGGETQY
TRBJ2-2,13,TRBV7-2,ASSEGLAGTGELF
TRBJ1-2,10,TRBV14,ASSQERHGYT
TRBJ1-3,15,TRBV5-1,ASSLEGPNSSGNTIY
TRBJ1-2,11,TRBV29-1,SEKRAGGDGYT
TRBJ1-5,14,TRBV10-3,AISEFGPGGNQPQH
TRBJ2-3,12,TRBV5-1,ASSLNRGPDTQY
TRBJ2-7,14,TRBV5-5,ASSGGGAGVSYEQY
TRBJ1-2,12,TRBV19,ASSITDRGLGYT
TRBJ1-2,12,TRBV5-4,ASSWTGSTLGYT
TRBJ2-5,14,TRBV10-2,ASSGDDRGRGETQY
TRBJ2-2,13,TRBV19,ASSRRGTNTGELF
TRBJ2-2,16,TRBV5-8,ASSQRPGQGKGAGELF
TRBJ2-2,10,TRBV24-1,ATSHLDGELF
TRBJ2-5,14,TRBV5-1,ASSIGTARQVETQY